The table lists the clone carrying this TCR beta chain with a few counts. The target antigen is unknown. This sample stems from a study of T cells after yellow fever vaccination. Findings and limits, study-wide: Compared with primary, the secondary response was weaker and peaked at day 5, not 15. FACS-sorted repertoires could harbor abundant contaminating bulk-population clonotypes.

Universal primer sites and UMIs were introduced during 5'RACE template-switching synthesis of TCR cDNA. Each CDR3 protein is one row after TCRdb ran MiXCR on the 5' RACE reads. The sample holds about 360,000 distinct CDR3 sequences, under 7.5% seen once. The material sequenced was PBMCs, taken 5 days after the yellow fever booster vaccination. The TCR comes from a man aged 25-45 years who received the YFV17D yellow fever vaccine.

The CDR3 is CASSVGGGPTEAFF. Written as DNA, the CDR3 is TGTGCCAGCAGCGTAGGAGGGGGCCCCACTGAAGCTTTCTTT. The chain uses TRBV9 and TRBJ1-1, with 7 positions matching TRBD1. The CDR3 sequence is 14 residues long. Germline V lookup: CDR1 SGDLS, CDR2 YYNGEE. V was pared by 0 bases and J by 4 bases, with 3 bases of the junction left unmatched.